The 16 T cell receptor beta chains reported below all come from one sample, sequenced in a study of blood T cell dynamics during melanoma immunotherapy. Indicated time point: week 3, after first cycle of checkpoint inhibitor. TCRdb keeps only in-frame clones here, not all; method: immunoSEQ multiplex PCR. This sample yields 15,000 or so clones, of which approximately 88% are seen a single time; around 7.8% belongs to the top ten. Sequences were derived from blood, sampled from a patient treated with checkpoint blockade. The receptor set was obtained from a human donor with melanoma.

The chain joins TRBV6-1 to TRBJ2-1; 8 nucleotides line up with TRBD1. V trimming: 5 bases; J trimming: 15 bases; junction bases outside the gene matches: 18. CDR1 is MNHNS, CDR2 SASEGT, per germline. The CDR3 is made up of 15 amino acids. The CDR3 DNA reads as TGTGCCAGCAGTCCGTGGACAGGGAAAGAGCTCCCCCCGTTCTTC. Protein product: CASSPWTGKELPPFF.

V usage is TRBV7-9 and J usage is TRBJ2-1, with 7 bases aligning to TRBD1. The germline CDR1 and CDR2 sequences are SEHNR and FQNEAQ (reference sequence). This CDR3 is 13 amino acids long. With 5 bases clipped from V and 6 bases from J, the junction kept 4 bases outside the gene matches. The CDR3 region is CASSLGTANEQFF. CDR3 DNA: TGTGCCAGCAGCCTAGGGACAGCCAATGAGCAGTTCTTC. Supplemented by reference TRBV7-9 and TRBJ2-1, the full variable domain reads DTGVSQNPRHKITKRGQNVTFRCDPISEHNRLYWYRQTLGQGPEFLTYFQNEAQLEKSRLLSDRFSAERPKGSFSTLEIQRTEQGDSAMYLCASSLGTANEQFFGPGTRLTVL.

The rearrangement links TRBV5-1 to TRBJ1-1, with TRBD1 identical over 9 bases. Losses at the gene ends were 0 bases for V and 8 bases for J; bases not matched to a gene: 2. The CDR3 totals 13 residues. CDR1 SGHRS and CDR2 YFSETQ come from the germline V gene. The CDR3 region is CASSLGDRVEAFF. CDR3 coding DNA: TGCGCCAGCAGCTTGGGGGACAGGGTCGAAGCTTTCTTT.

The chain joins TRBV4-3 to TRBJ2-3; D remains unclear. V gave up 0 bases and J gave up 0 bases, with 13 bases separating them. The CDR3 totals 17 residues. Germline CDR1 and CDR2: LGHNA and YSLEER. CDR3 residues: CASSQEPKALSTDTQYF. CDR3 DNA sequence: TGCGCCAGCAGCCAAGAGCCAAAGGCCCTCAGCACAGATACGCAGTATTTT.

Remarks on this clone: Different DNA sequences within this sample yield the same CDR3. This chain uses TRBV7-9 with TRBJ1-1, with unresolved D. The V end lost 7 bases, the J end lost 2 bases, and 11 bases lay between the germline ends. Germline V lookup: CDR1 SEHNR, CDR2 FQNEAQ (reference sequence). The CDR3 has 13 amino acids. The CDR3 region has the DNA TGTGCCAGCACAGACGGCACCAACACTGAAGCTTTCTTT. Translation: CASTDGTNTEAFF.

This chain connects TRBV28 to TRBJ2-6; unclear D gene. Germline V CDR1 and CDR2: MDHEN, SYDVKM. The CDR3 has 14 amino acids. Trimming pared 8 bases from V and 0 bases from J, leaving 8 bases between. The CDR3 DNA reads as TGTGCCAGCCGCGACCGCTCTGGGGCCAACGTCCTGACTTTC. Translated, it gives CASRDRSGANVLTF. Full variable domain (rest looked up from reference TRBV28 and TRBJ2-6): DVKVTQSSRYLVKRTGEKVFLECVQDMDHENMFWYRQDPGLGLRLIYFSYDVKMKEKGDIPEGYSVSREKKERFSLILESASTNQTSMYLCASRDRSGANVLTFGAGSRLTVL.

The chain employs TRBV5-5 and TRBJ2-1; D may be TRBD1 (6 bases). The V and J ends lost 4 bases and 7 bases respectively, with 18 bases between them. The CDR3 is 15 amino acids. CDR1 and CDR2 (germline): SGHKS, YYEKEE (reference sequence). The chain's CDR3 is CASSDTTGTQNEQFF. CDR3 nucleotides: TGTGCCAGCAGCGACACCACCGGGACACAAAATGAGCAGTTCTTC.

The J gene is TRBJ2-1, the V gene TRBV5-1, with 10 bases lining up with TRBD2. CDR1 SGHRS and CDR2 YFSETQ come from the germline V gene. With 4 bases clipped from V and 5 bases from J, the junction kept 6 bases outside the gene matches. The CDR3 sequence is 15 residues long. CDR3 protein: CASSLIAGGNNEQFF. The CDR3 bases are TGCGCCAGCAGCCTAATAGCGGGGGGTAACAATGAGCAGTTCTTC.

The gene calls are TRBV11-1 and TRBJ2-7, with 11 bases identical to TRBD2. Germline V CDR1 and CDR2: SGHAT, FQDESV (reference sequence). CDR3 size: 15 residues. J lost 0 bases, V lost 4 bases, and 2 bases had no gene match. The CDR3 nucleotides read TGTGCCAGCAGCTCAACTAGCGGGAGCTCCTACGAGCAGTACTTC. Its protein is CASSSTSGSSYEQYF.

This clone was seen a handful of times. In DNA, the CDR3 is TGTGCCTGGAGTGTCCCGACCGGGACAGCTAACACTGAAGCTTTCTTT. It is translated as CAWSVPTGTANTEAFF. V and J are TRBV30 and TRBJ1-1; 7 bases map to TRBD1. J lost 2 bases, V lost 0 bases, and 9 bases had no gene match. This CDR3 contains 16 residues. Germline CDR1 GTSNPN, CDR2 SVGIG (reference sequence).

Points on this clone: Likely a read error: the CDR3 ends without its conserved phenylalanine or tryptophan. V is TRBV27 and J is TRBJ1-5; D gene uncertain. The CDR3 is 15 residues long. V was clipped by 2 bases and J by 0 bases, with 8 bases between them. Germline V gives CDR1 MNHEY, CDR2 SMNVEV (reference sequence). CDR3 residues: CASSLRRDSNQPQHL. The CDR3 DNA sequence: TGTGCCAGCAGTTTACGGCGGGATAGCAATCAGCCCCAGCATCTT.

This chain uses TRBV18 with TRBJ1-2, with 9 bases identical to TRBD1. CDR3 length equals 18 residues. V gave up 2 bases and J gave up 4 bases; unmatched junction bases: 14. Germline assignment: CDR1 KGHSH and CDR2 LQKENI. CDR3 DNA sequence: TGTGCCAGCTCACCATGGGGACAGGGACTCACGGCGGGCTATGGCTACACCTTC. Translating gives CASSPWGQGLTAGYGYTF.

The CDR3 loop reads CATSRAQGRGLGSYNEQFF. CDR3 nucleotide sequence: TGTGCCACCAGCAGAGCTCAGGGAAGGGGCTTGGGGTCCTACAATGAGCAGTTCTTC. V usage is TRBV15 and J usage is TRBJ2-1, with D possibly matching TRBD1 (5 bases). Trimming left V 1 base short and J 1 base short, with 20 bases between. CDR1 and CDR2 (germline): LNHNV, YYDKDF (reference sequence). The CDR3 has 19 amino acids.

The sample holds one count of this clone. The chain employs TRBV18 and TRBJ2-1, with 16 bases lining up with TRBD2. The trim removed 3 bases at V and 9 bases at J, leaving 5 bases unmatched. The CDR3 covers 16 residues. Germline CDR1 reads KGHSH; CDR2 reads LQKENI. The CDR3 coding sequence is TGTGCCAGCTCACCGGGACTAGCGGGAGGGCCGGGTGAGCAGTTCTTC. This encodes CASSPGLAGGPGEQFF.

This rearrangement joins TRBV29-1 to TRBJ1-4; tentative D call: TRBD1 (5 bases). Germline CDR1 reads SQVTM; CDR2 reads ANQGSEA. The CDR3 has 14 residues. V was pared by 4 bases and J by 8 bases, with 17 bases between. The CDR3 sequence is CSVAPRDLREKLFF. The DNA for the CDR3 is TGCAGCGTTGCACCCCGGGACCTGAGGGAAAAACTGTTTTTT.

This clone appeared a few times. The CDR3 DNA sequence: TGTGCCACCACCCGGGGGGTTAAGGACAGGCATAGGGAGGACACTGAAGCTTTCTTT. It encodes CATTRGVKDRHREDTEAFF. The chain joins TRBV21-1 to TRBJ1-1. TRBV21-1 counts as a pseudogene. The CDR3 has 19 residues.